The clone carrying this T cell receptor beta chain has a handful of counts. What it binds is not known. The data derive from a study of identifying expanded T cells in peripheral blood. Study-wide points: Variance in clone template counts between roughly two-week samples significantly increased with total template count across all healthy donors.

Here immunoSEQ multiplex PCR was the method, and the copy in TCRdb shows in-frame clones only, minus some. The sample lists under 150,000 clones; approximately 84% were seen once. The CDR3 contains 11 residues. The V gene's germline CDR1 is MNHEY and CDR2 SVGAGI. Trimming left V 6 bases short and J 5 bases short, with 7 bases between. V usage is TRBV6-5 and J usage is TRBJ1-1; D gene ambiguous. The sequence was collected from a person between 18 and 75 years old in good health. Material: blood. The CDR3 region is CASSIGTEAFF. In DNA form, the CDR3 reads TGTGCCAGCAGCATCGGAACTGAAGCTTTCTTT.